These 5 T cell receptor beta chains came from one sample sequenced in a study of HIV-infected patients and healthy controls. Around 500 ng RNA was reverse transcribed with alpha and beta constant-region primers. Using multiplexing indices, alpha and beta chain libraries were generated apart by chain-specific third strand synthesis. TCRdb processed the 5' RACE reads anew with MiXCR; each CDR3 protein has one entry. Altogether thousands of distinct CDR3 sequences are present, 8% being singletons, with the ten largest covering 34%. All unsorted peripheral T cells were captured because whole blood was used without fractionation. Sequenced material: blood, taken before antiretroviral therapy. These receptors came from an adult with HIV infection. The donor label of this sample is uncertain.

The sample holds a few counts of this clonotype. V is TRBV6-5 and J is TRBJ2-3; maybe TRBD1 (6 bases). V shed 2 bases and J shed 2 bases, with 11 bases lying between them. Germline CDR1 reads MNHEY; CDR2 reads SVGAGI. The CDR3 is 15 residues long. This CDR3 is CASSYATGTTDTQYF. CDR3 nucleotides: TGTGCCAGCAGTTACGCGACAGGTACCACAGATACGCAGTATTTT.

The chain joins TRBV5-5 to TRBJ2-5, with 10 bases fitting TRBD1. After removal of 0 bases from V and 2 bases from J, the junction contained 1 base not matched to a gene. Germline loops: CDR1 SGHKS, CDR2 YYEKEE (reference sequence). The CDR3 contains 15 residues. CDR3 sequence reads: CASSLGTGGQETQYF. The CDR3 DNA follows: TGTGCCAGCAGCTTGGGGACAGGGGGTCAAGAGACCCAGTACTTC.

The chain couples TRBV13 to TRBJ1-5, with D possibly being TRBD1 (6 bases). In germline, CDR1 is PRHDT, CDR2 FYEKMQ (reference sequence). The ends were cut back, 5 bases at V and 3 bases at J, with 11 bases in the middle. The CDR3 length is 14 residues. The CDR3: CASSRRGNNQPQHF. Here the CDR3 DNA reads TGTGCCAGCAGCCGGAGGGGGAACAATCAGCCCCAGCATTTT.

The table lists this clonotype with many counts. V is TRBV20-1 and J is TRBJ1-4; TRBD1 agrees at 7 bases. This CDR3 spans 12 amino acids. From germline, CDR1 is DFQATT and CDR2 SNEGSKA (reference sequence). V shed 0 bases and J 10 bases; nucleotides not matched to a gene: 2. This CDR3 is CSARDRQGKLFF. The CDR3 bases are TGCAGTGCTAGAGATCGACAGGGAAAACTGTTTTTT.

This clonotype showed up many times. The chain recombines TRBV12-3 or TRBV12-4 with TRBJ1-5, with 11 bases lining up with TRBD1. This CDR3 has 17 amino acids. Trimming took 0 bases from V and 4 from J; bases not matched to a gene: 5. DNA of the CDR3: TGTGCCAGCAGTTTAGCAGGTGGGACAGGGGGTAATCAGCCCCAGCATTTT. This gives the protein CASSLAGGTGGNQPQHF.